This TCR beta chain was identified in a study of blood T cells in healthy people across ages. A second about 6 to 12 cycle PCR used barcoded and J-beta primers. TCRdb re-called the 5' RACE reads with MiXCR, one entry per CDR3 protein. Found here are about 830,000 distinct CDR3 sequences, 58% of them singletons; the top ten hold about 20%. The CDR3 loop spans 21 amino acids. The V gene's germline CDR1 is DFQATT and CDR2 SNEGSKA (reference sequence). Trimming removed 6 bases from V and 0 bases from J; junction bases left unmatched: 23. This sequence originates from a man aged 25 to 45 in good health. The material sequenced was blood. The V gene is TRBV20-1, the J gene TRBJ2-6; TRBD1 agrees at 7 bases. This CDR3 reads CSAQPSSYRQGGSSGANVLTF. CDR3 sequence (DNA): TGCAGTGCCCAGCCCTCTTCCTACCGACAGGGTGGGAGCTCTGGGGCCAACGTCCTGACTTTC.